What follows are 5 T cell receptor beta chains derived from one specimen sequenced in a study of T-cell reconstitution after alpha-beta-depleted transplantation in children. Molecular barcoding with unique molecular identifiers was used for the TCRbeta library. TCRdb recomputed calls from the PCR reads with MiXCR, one row per CDR3 protein. The sample contains about 900,000 distinct CDR3 sequences, about 29% of which appear only once. Sample: PBMCs, mostly from graft donor cells, taken 360 days after TCRalphabeta/CD19-depleted stem cell transplant. The receptors come from a boy younger than two who had a stem cell transplant for SCID, so the T cells may come from the graft donor.

This rearrangement joins TRBV20-1 to TRBJ1-3, with a possible D match to TRBD1 (5 bases). This CDR3 spans 18 amino acids. Trimming removed 2 bases at V and 0 bases at J, with 20 bases between. From germline, CDR1 is DFQATT and CDR2 SNEGSKA (reference sequence). CDR3 sequence (DNA): TGCAGTGCTAGAAGTATAATAGGGGACGGAATCTCTGGAAACACCATATATTTT. Protein product: CSARSIIGDGISGNTIYF.

This clonotype has just a few counts. The rearrangement joins TRBV11-2 to TRBJ2-3; 8 bases are a match to TRBD1. Germline V lookup: CDR1 SGHAT, CDR2 FQNNGV. This CDR3 is built from 16 residues. V was clipped by 3 bases and J by 2 bases; unmatched bases: 7. The CDR3 loop reads CASSFRGTGATDTQYF. CDR3 sequence (DNA): TGTGCCAGCAGCTTTCGTGGGACAGGCGCCACAGATACGCAGTATTTT.

This chain connects TRBV20-1 to TRBJ2-3; D is perhaps TRBD2 (6 bases). The CDR3 loop spans 13 amino acids. Germline V CDR1 and CDR2: DFQATT, SNEGSKA (reference sequence). Trimming removed 5 bases from V and 1 base from J, with 10 bases in between. As DNA, the CDR3 is TGCAGTGCTCCCGGGGAGGGCACAGATACGCAGTATTTT. Translated, it gives CSAPGEGTDTQYF.

This sequence joins TRBV5-1 and TRBJ1-5; a weak D match, TRBD1 (5 bases). In germline, CDR1 is SGHRS, CDR2 YFSETQ. The V end was cut by 4 bases, the J end by 6 bases, with 11 bases between. This CDR3 spans 13 amino acids. The CDR3 loop reads CASSVGRAQPQHF. CDR3 nucleotide sequence: TGCGCCAGCAGCGTGGGGCGGGCTCAGCCCCAGCATTTT.

The chain recombines TRBV12-3 or TRBV12-4 with TRBJ2-3; D is ambiguous. This CDR3 is 12 amino acids long. V was shortened by 5 bases and J by 4 bases, with 7 bases between the two germline ends. DNA of the CDR3: TGTGCCAGCAGTCCGACTGCAGATACGCAGTATTTT. This gives the protein CASSPTADTQYF.